This T cell receptor beta chain stems from a study of T cell responses to AZD1222 COVID-19 vaccine. With respect to this clone: The antigen is unknown.

Profiling relied on immunoSEQ multiplex PCR, and the TCRdb table lists in-frame clones only, not all of them. The sample lists about 200,000 clones, just over 90% occurring once. The CDR3 is 17 residues long. Germline V gene lookup returns CDR1 SGHDT and CDR2 YYEEEE. V was clipped by 1 base and J by 10 bases; unmatched bases: 12. Study-level results: Baseline testing showed seropositivity in only a handful of AZD1222 recipients.

J is TRBJ1-6 and V is TRBV5-6; 9 nucleotides line up with TRBD1. This specimen consisted of peripheral blood, obtained 28 days after the second dose of the MenACWY control vaccine. This TCR was recovered from an adult who received the MenACWY meningococcal vaccine as a control. CDR3: CASSLRTGEGFWSPLHF. The CDR3 DNA reads as TGTGCCAGCAGCTTGCGGACAGGGGAGGGATTCTGGTCACCCCTCCACTTT.